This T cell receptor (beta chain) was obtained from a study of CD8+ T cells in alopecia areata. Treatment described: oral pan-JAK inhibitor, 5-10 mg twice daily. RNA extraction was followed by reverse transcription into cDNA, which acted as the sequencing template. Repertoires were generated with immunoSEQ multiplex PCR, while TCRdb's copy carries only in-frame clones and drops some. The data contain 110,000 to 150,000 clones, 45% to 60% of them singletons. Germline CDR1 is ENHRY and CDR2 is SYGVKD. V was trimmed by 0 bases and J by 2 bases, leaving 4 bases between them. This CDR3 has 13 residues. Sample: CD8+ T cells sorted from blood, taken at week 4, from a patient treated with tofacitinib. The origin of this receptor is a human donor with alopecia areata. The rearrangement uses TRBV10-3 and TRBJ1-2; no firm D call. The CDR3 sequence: CAISESVNYGYTF. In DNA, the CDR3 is TGTGCCATCAGTGAGTCGGTGAACTATGGCTACACCTTC.